The T cell receptor (beta chain) under discussion was sequenced for a study of cytomegalovirus exposure and HLA in healthy donors. Germline lookup yields CDR1 LNHDA and CDR2 SQIVND (reference sequence). CDR3 length: 16 amino acids. V was pared by 4 bases and J by 4 bases, with 11 bases of the junction left unmatched. PCR primers comprised 60 Vbeta and 13 Jbeta primers. Clones were read by immunoSEQ multiplex PCR, and TCRdb kept only the in-frame ones, dropping some. There are roughly 160,000 clones in the sample; almost 80% occur only once, and roughly 1.3% lies in the top ten. This TCR derives from a woman between 50 and 59 years old in good health and CMV-seronegative. V usage is TRBV19 and J usage is TRBJ2-5, with 8 bases that match TRBD1. Sequenced input: PBMCs. CDR3 amino acids: CASSNPGQARGETQYF. CDR3 coding DNA: TGTGCCAGTAGTAACCCGGGACAGGCCCGGGGAGAGACCCAGTACTTC. Drawing the rest from reference TRBV19 and TRBJ2-5, the complete variable domain is DGGITQSPKYLFRKEGQNVTLSCEQNLNHDAMYWYRQDPGQGLRLIYYSQIVNDFQKGDIAEGYSVSREKKESFPLTVTSAQKNPTAFYLCASSNPGQARGETQYFGPGTRLLVL.